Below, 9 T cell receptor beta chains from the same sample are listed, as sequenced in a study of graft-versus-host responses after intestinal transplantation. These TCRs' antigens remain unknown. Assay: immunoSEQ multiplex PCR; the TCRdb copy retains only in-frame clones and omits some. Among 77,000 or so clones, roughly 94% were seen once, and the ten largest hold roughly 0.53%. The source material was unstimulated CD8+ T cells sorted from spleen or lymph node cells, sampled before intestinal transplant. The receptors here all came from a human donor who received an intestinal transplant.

The CDR3 DNA is TGTGCCGGCCAGGGGGCGGAATCCTACGAGCAGTACTTC. Translation: CAGQGAESYEQYF. This chain links TRBV10-3 with TRBJ2-7; TRBD1 agrees at 8 bases. In germline, CDR1 is ENHRY, CDR2 SYGVKD. The V and J ends lost 11 bases and 1 base, in that order; junction bases with no gene match: 7. This CDR3 has 13 amino acids.

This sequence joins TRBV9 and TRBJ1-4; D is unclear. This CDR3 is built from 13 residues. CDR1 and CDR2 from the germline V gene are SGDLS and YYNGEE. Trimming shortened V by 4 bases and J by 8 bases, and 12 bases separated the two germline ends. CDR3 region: CASSTGGREKLFF. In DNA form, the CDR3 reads TGTGCCAGCAGCACGGGTGGGCGGGAAAAACTGTTTTTT.

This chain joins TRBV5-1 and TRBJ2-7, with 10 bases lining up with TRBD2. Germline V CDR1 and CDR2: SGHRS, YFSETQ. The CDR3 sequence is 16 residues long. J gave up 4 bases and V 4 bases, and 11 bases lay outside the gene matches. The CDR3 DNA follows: TGCGCCAGCAGCAGCGCCGGGGCTAGCGGGAGTTACGAGCAGTACTTC. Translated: CASSSAGASGSYEQYF.

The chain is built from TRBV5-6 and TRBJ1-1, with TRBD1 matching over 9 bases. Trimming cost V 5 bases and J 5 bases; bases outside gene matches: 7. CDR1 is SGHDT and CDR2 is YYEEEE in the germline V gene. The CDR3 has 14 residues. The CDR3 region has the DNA TGTGCCAGCAGGATACAGGGGGCTATGACTGAAGCTTTCTTT. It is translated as CASRIQGAMTEAFF.

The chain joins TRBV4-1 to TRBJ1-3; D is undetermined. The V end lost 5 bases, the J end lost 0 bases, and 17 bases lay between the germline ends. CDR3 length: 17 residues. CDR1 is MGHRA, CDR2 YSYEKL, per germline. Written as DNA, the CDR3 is TGCGCCAGCAGCTCGCGACACGACGTATACTCTGGAAACACCATATATTTT. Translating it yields CASSSRHDVYSGNTIYF.

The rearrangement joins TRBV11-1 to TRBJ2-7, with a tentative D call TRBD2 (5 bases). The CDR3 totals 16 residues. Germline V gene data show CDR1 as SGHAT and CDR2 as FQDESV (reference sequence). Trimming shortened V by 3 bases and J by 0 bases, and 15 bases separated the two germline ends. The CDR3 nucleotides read TGTGCCAGCAGCTTCCCCTCAATCCGGGGCTCCTACGAGCAGTACTTC. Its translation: CASSFPSIRGSYEQYF.

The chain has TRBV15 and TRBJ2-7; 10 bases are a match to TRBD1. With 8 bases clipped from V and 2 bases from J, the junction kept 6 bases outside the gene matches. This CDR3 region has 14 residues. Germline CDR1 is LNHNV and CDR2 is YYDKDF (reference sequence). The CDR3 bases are TGTGCCACCCGACGGGACAGGGGCCCCTACGAGCAGTACTTC. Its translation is CATRRDRGPYEQYF. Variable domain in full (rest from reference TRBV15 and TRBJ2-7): DAMVIQNPRYQVTQFGKPVTLSCSQTLNHNVMYWYQQKSSQAPKLLFHYYDKDFNNEADTPDNFQSRRPNTSFCFLDIRSPGLGDTAMYLCATRRDRGPYEQYFGPGTRLTVT.

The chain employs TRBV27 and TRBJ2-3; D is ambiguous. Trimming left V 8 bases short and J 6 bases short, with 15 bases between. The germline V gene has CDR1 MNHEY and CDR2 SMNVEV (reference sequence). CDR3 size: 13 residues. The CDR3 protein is CASAWQSRDTQYF. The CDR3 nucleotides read TGTGCCAGCGCTTGGCAGAGCAGGGATACGCAGTATTTT.

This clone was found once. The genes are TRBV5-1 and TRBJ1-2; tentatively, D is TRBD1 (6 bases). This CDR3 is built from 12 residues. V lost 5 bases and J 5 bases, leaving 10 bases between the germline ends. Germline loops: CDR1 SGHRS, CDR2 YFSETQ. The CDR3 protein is CASRQGPYGYTF. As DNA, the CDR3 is TGCGCCAGCAGACAGGGACCGTATGGCTACACCTTC.